What follows are 18 T cell receptor beta chains derived from one specimen sequenced in a study of early T cells in non-severe SARS-CoV-2 infection. TCRdb analysed the 5' RACE reads with MiXCR anew, one entry per CDR3 protein. The data show 20,000 to 25,000 distinct CDR3 sequences, approximately 5% seen once. The material sequenced was whole blood. The receptors were sampled from an adult who was a healthcare worker with PCR-confirmed SARS-CoV-2 infection or an uninfected control (not recorded which).

In this sample, this clonotype turned up many times. CDR3 amino acids: CASDPRGQETQYF. CDR3 bases: TGTGCCAGCGATCCTAGGGGGCAAGAGACCCAGTACTTC. The genes are TRBV6-2 or TRBV6-3 and TRBJ2-5; perhaps TRBD1 as D (6 bases). The CDR3 loop spans 13 amino acids. The germline V gene has CDR1 MNHEY and CDR2 SVGEGT. The V end was cut by 8 bases, the J end by 2 bases, with 12 bases between.

Many counts were recorded for this clonotype. The CDR3: CASRQGKRTGELFF. The CDR3 bases are TGTGCCAGCAGACAGGGGAAAAGAACCGGGGAGCTGTTTTTT. This chain joins TRBV28 and TRBJ2-2; the match to TRBD1 covers 7 bases. Germline CDR1 is MDHEN and CDR2 is SYDVKM. Losses at the gene ends were 6 bases for V and 5 bases for J; bases not matched to a gene: 6. The CDR3 sequence is 14 residues long.

This clonotype was recorded many times. The J gene is TRBJ2-5, the V gene TRBV6-7; D not resolved. TRBV6-7 is an open reading frame, and its role is uncertain. The CDR3 length is 13 residues. Trimming removed 0 bases from V and 4 bases from J, with 6 bases in between. The CDR3 sequence: CASSYSVLETQYF. CDR3 coding DNA: TGTGCCAGCAGTTACTCCGTACTAGAGACCCAGTACTTC.

In this sample, this clonotype turned up many times. The chain employs TRBV11-2 and TRBJ1-3; D is undetermined. Germline lookup yields CDR1 SGHAT and CDR2 FQNNGV. CDR3 length: 16 residues. V lost 2 bases, J lost 0 bases, and 11 bases lay in between. DNA for the CDR3: TGTGCCAGCAGCTTACGCCAGGCCCCCTCTGGAAACACCATATATTTT. It is translated as CASSLRQAPSGNTIYF.

This clonotype was seen a handful of times. The CDR3 coding sequence is TGCGCCAGCAGCCAAGATATTGGGCTGGACACACGCTACAATGAGCAGTTCTTC. The encoded protein is CASSQDIGLDTRYNEQFF. The rearrangement uses TRBV4-3 and TRBJ2-1; weak D call: TRBD1 (5 bases). V shed 0 bases and J shed 3 bases, with 18 bases lying between them. This CDR3 has 18 amino acids. Germline V gene sequence: CDR1 LGHNA, CDR2 YSLEER.

This clonotype has at least ten counts. The V and J genes are TRBV2 and TRBJ2-5; 11 bases agree with TRBD2. The CDR3 is made up of 13 amino acids. CDR1 and CDR2 from the germline V gene are SNHLY and FYNNEI. J lost 4 bases, V lost 8 bases, and 3 bases had no gene match. The CDR3 loop reads CASRGTSGETQYF. The CDR3 DNA is TGTGCCAGCCGGGGGACTAGCGGAGAGACCCAGTACTTC. Looking up the rest from reference TRBV2 and TRBJ2-5 gives the full variable domain: EPEVTQTPSHQVTQMGQEVILRCVPISNHLYFYWYRQILGQKVEFLVSFYNNEISEKSEIFDDQFSVERPDGSNFTLKIRSTKLEDSAMYFCASRGTSGETQYFGPGTRLLVL.

This clonotype has a count of ten or more. The chain carries TRBV5-8 and TRBJ1-6; a possible D gene is TRBD1 (6 bases). Per the germline V gene, CDR1 is SGHTS and CDR2 is YDEGEE. Trimming pared 0 bases from V and 9 bases from J, leaving 10 bases between. The CDR3 runs to 14 residues. CDR3 nucleotides: TGTGCCAGCAGCTTGGAAGGACAGCTTTCACCCCTCCACTTT. This encodes CASSLEGQLSPLHF. The full variable domain, in which reference TRBV5-8 and TRBJ1-6 provide the parts outside the CDR3, is EAGVTQSPTHLIKTRGQQATLRCSPISGHTSVYWYQQALGLGLQFLLWYDEGEERNRGNFPPRFSGRQFPNYSSELNVNALELEDSALYLCASSLEGQLSPLHFGNGTRLTVT.

This clonotype has more than one count but fewer than ten. The rearrangement joins TRBV7-9 to TRBJ2-3; tentative D call: TRBD1 (6 bases). The CDR3 loop spans 15 amino acids. Trimming took 5 bases from V and 0 from J, leaving 12 bases between them. Germline loops: CDR1 SEHNR, CDR2 FQNEAQ (reference sequence). CDR3 in DNA: TGTGCCAGCAGCCCTAAAGACAGGAGCACAGATACGCAGTATTTT. This sequence encodes CASSPKDRSTDTQYF.

There are a few counts of this clonotype. This chain connects TRBV19 to TRBJ2-7, with no clear D. The CDR3 sequence is 15 residues long. V dropped 3 bases and J dropped 0 bases, with 12 bases sitting between them. From germline, CDR1 is LNHDA and CDR2 SQIVND (reference sequence). This CDR3 is CASSIERQDSYEQYF. CDR3 sequence (DNA): TGTGCCAGTAGTATTGAGCGCCAGGACTCCTACGAGCAGTACTTC.

This clonotype has a handful of counts. The rearrangement links TRBV5-1 to TRBJ2-5, with 10 bases identical to TRBD2. This CDR3 is 15 amino acids long. The junction had 3 bases not matched to a gene; V was cut back by 4 bases and J by 0 bases. The V gene's germline CDR1 is SGHRS and CDR2 YFSETQ. The DNA for the CDR3 is TGCGCCAGCAGCCAACTAGCGGGGTACCAAGAGACCCAGTACTTC. This translates into CASSQLAGYQETQYF.

Ten or more counts support this clonotype. The CDR3 reads CATSDWTGPHTGELFF. CDR3 DNA sequence: TGTGCCACCAGTGATTGGACAGGGCCCCACACCGGGGAGCTGTTTTTT. The chain has TRBV24-1 and TRBJ2-2, with 8 bases that match TRBD1. This CDR3 region has 16 residues. V shed 2 bases, J shed 3 bases, and the junction held 4 bases outside the gene matches. Germline CDR1 reads KGHDR; CDR2 reads SFDVKD.

This clonotype qualifies as medium-sized. The chain links TRBV4-2 to TRBJ1-6; 10 nucleotides align to TRBD1. This CDR3 contains 17 residues. Trimming at V came to 5 bases and at J to 2 bases, leaving 6 bases not matched to a gene. Germline V gene lookup returns CDR1 LGHNA and CDR2 YNFKEQ. As DNA, the CDR3 is TGTGCCAGCAGCTATAAGACAGGGGGCGCCTATAATTCACCCCTCCACTTT. Amino acids: CASSYKTGGAYNSPLHF.

The chain has TRBV5-1 and TRBJ1-2; tentatively, D is TRBD1 (6 bases). This CDR3 is built from 15 residues. Deletions cut 0 bases from V and 2 bases from J, with 11 bases between. CDR1 is SGHRS, CDR2 YFSETQ, per germline. CDR3 coding DNA: TGCGCCAGCAGCTTGGCTCCAGGGGACAACTATGGCTACACCTTC. It translates to CASSLAPGDNYGYTF.

Comments on this clonotype: One end of the junction varies from germline; a read error may be responsible. This rearrangement joins TRBV12-3 or TRBV12-4 to TRBJ2-7; no clear D. The CDR3 runs 12 residues. The CDR3 coding sequence is TGTGTCAGCAGTTACCAAGTCTACGAGCAGTACTTC. Translating it yields CVSSYQVYEQYF.

This clonotype was recorded many times. J is TRBJ2-1 and V is TRBV7-6; D call uncertain. Trimming removed 0 bases from V and 7 bases from J, with 19 bases in between. Germline V gene data show CDR1 as SGHVS and CDR2 as FNYEAQ. The length of the CDR3 is 17 residues. In DNA, the CDR3 is TGTGCCAGCAGCTTAGCCATCGACCCCCGAGCTAATAATGAGCAGTTCTTC. It is translated as CASSLAIDPRANNEQFF. Variable domain in full (rest from reference TRBV7-6 and TRBJ2-1): GAGVSQSPRYKVTKRGQDVALRCDPISGHVSLYWYRQALGQGPEFLTYFNYEAQQDKSGLPNDRFSAERPEGSISTLTIQRTEQRDSAMYRCASSLAIDPRANNEQFFGPGTRLTVL.

This clonotype showed up many times. The V and J genes are TRBV20-1 and TRBJ2-1; no clear D. The CDR3 loop spans 13 amino acids. The germline V gene encodes CDR1 DFQATT and CDR2 SNEGSKA (reference sequence). Deletions cut 6 bases from V and 2 bases from J, with 11 bases between. CDR3 amino acids: CSAQRQPYNEQFF. The CDR3 coding sequence is TGCAGTGCCCAAAGGCAACCCTACAATGAGCAGTTCTTC.

This clonotype was observed at least ten times. V and J are TRBV28 and TRBJ2-5; 8 bases line up with TRBD2. Germline V gene data show CDR1 as MDHEN and CDR2 as SYDVKM. Trimming took 2 bases from V and 3 from J; bases not matched to a gene: 14. This CDR3 comprises 18 residues. CDR3 in amino acids: CASSLISGTRNVKETQYF. CDR3 nucleotides: TGTGCCAGCAGTTTAATATCCGGGACTAGGAATGTGAAAGAGACCCAGTACTTC.

This clonotype appeared many times. This chain uses TRBV6-5 with TRBJ2-2; D call uncertain. The length of the CDR3 is 12 residues. CDR1 and CDR2 (germline): MNHEY, SVGAGI. Trimming stripped 6 bases from V and 2 bases from J, with 4 bases between. CDR3 in amino acids: CASRLNTGELFF. CDR3 DNA: TGTGCCAGCAGGCTAAACACCGGGGAGCTGTTTTTT.